This TCR beta chain appears in the sequencing data of a study of technical replicates of blood from a few donors. CDR1 SGHRS and CDR2 YFSETQ come from the germline V gene. V was clipped by 1 base and J by 5 bases, with 12 bases between them. The CDR3 has 14 residues. Libraries were prepared by immunoSEQ multiplex PCR; TCRdb keeps only in-frame clonotypes and omits some of them. The sample lists around 10,000 clones; about 94% were seen once. V and J are TRBV5-1 and TRBJ1-1; possibly TRBD1 for D (5 bases). The sequence came from a human donor in good health. Specimen: PBMCs. CDR3 sequence (DNA): TGCGCCAGCAGCTTGTGGGAGGGGAGGACTGAAGCTTTCTTT. This encodes CASSLWEGRTEAFF.